This T cell receptor beta chain was sequenced for a study of blood T cell repertoires in COVID-19. Study as a whole: The cDNA or gDNA used as material had been derived from T cells, B-cell-depleted T cells, or PBMCs.

The method was immunoSEQ multiplex PCR; TCRdb's version includes in-frame clones alone and lacks a portion of them. The sample shows under 300,000 clones, around nine tenths of them seen only once. Germline V CDR1 and CDR2: MGHRA, YSYEKL. The CDR3 spans 18 residues. V shed 4 bases and J 1 base; nucleotides not matched to a gene: 8. The material sequenced was PBMCs or T cells enriched from blood (not recorded which). This receptor was obtained from a woman in her forties or fifties who had recovered from COVID-19. The V call is TRBV4-1, the J call TRBJ1-4, with 11 nucleotides matching TRBD1. The chain's CDR3 is CASSLGTGGRRTNEKLFF. The DNA for the CDR3 is TGCGCCAGCAGCCTAGGGACAGGGGGACGGAGAACTAATGAAAAACTGTTTTTT.